This T cell receptor beta chain was found in a study of CD8 T cells in ankylosing spondylitis. General study results and limits: Matched ankylosing spondylitis synovial fluid reportedly contained a significantly enriched population of disease-linked clones. Clones linked with disease were CD8+ and fairly uncommon in the peripheral blood. One TCR beta motif, made up of roughly eight highly homologous variants, appeared characteristic of ankylosing spondylitis blood.

From the 5' RACE reads, TCRdb called clonotypes with MiXCR, one entry per CDR3 protein. The table shows about 310,000 distinct CDR3 sequences, with less than 25% occurring only once. A remark on this clonotype: What it binds is not known.

Unmatched junction bases numbered 6, after V lost 6 bases and J lost 5 bases. Germline lookup yields CDR1 MNHNS and CDR2 SASEGT. The CDR3 is made up of 13 amino acids. The specimen was blood, either unsorted or a sorted T cell fraction (not recorded which). The V gene is TRBV6-1, the J gene TRBJ2-7; 8 positions agree with TRBD1. This sequence originates from a female donor with ankylosing spondylitis or in good health (not recorded which). The CDR3 loop is CASRGTGRNEQYF. The CDR3 DNA is TGTGCCAGCAGGGGGACAGGACGAAACGAGCAGTACTTC.